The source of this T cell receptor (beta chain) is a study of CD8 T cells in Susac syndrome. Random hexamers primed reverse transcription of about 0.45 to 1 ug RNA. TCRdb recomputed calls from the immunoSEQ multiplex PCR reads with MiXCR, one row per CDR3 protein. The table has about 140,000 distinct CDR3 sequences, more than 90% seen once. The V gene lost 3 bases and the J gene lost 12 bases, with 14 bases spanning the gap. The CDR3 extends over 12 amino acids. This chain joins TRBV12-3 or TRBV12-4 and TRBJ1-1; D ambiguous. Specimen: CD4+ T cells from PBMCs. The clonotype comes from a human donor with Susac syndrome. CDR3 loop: CASSFGRPGTFF. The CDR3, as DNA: TGTGCCAGCAGTTTCGGGCGCCCCGGAACTTTCTTT.